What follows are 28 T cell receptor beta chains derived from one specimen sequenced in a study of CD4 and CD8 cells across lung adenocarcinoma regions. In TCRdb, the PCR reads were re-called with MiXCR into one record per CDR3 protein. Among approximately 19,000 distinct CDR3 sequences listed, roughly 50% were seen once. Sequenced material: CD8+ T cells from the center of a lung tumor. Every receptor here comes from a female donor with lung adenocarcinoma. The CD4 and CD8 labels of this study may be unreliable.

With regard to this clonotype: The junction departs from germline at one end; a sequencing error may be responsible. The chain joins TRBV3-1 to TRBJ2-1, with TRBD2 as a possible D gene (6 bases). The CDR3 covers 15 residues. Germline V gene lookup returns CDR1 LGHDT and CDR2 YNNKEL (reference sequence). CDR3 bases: TGTGCCAGCAGCACTCACCAAACTTCGGGCGGGACTCCGTGCTTC. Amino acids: CASSTHQTSGGTPCF.

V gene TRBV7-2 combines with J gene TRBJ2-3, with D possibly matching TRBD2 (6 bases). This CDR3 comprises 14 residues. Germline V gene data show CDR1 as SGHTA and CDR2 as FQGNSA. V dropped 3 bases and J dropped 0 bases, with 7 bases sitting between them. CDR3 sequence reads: CASSFGTSTDTQYF. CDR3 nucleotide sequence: TGTGCCAGCAGCTTCGGGACTAGCACAGATACGCAGTATTTT.

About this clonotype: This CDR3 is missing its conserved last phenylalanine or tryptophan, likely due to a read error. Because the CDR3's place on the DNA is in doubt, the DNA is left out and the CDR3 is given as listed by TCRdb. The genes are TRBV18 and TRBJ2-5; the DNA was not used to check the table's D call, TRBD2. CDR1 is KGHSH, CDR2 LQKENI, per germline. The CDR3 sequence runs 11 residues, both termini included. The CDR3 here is CAQLTRSPSPP.

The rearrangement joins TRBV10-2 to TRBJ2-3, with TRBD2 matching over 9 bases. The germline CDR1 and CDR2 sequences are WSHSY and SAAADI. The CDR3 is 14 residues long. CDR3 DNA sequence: TGCGCGGGGAGCGGGGGCGGGGGGGGGGATACGCAGTATTTT. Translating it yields CAGSGGGGGDTQYF.

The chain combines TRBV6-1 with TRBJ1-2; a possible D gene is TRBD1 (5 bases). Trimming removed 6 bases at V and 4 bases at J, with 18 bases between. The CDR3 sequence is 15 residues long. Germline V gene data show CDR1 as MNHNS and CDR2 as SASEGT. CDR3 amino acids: CASRNGGRGAYGYTF. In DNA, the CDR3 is TGTGCCAGCAGAAACGGAGGGCGGGGCGCCTATGGCTACACCTTC.

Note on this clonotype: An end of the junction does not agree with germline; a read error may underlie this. DNA for the CDR3: TGTGTCAGCGGGCTGGGAGTCAAAGATACGCAGTACTTC. Translating it yields CVSGLGVKDTQYF. The chain employs TRBV11-3 and TRBJ2-4, with a weak D call TRBD2 (6 bases). From germline, CDR1 is SGHNT and CDR2 YENEEA. The length of the CDR3 is 13 residues.

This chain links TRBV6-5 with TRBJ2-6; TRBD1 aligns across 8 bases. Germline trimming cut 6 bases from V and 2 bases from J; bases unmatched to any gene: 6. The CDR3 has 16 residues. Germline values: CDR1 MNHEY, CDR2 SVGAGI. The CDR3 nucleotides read TGTGCCAGCAGATATTCAGGGGGCGCTGGGGCCAACGTCCTGACTTTC. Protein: CASRYSGGAGANVLTF.

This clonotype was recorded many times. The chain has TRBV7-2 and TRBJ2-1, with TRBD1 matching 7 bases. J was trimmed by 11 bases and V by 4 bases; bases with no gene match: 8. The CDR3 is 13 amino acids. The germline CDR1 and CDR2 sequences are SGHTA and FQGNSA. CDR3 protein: CASSSEQGRQQFF. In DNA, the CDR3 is TGTGCCAGCAGCTCGGAACAGGGGAGACAGCAGTTCTTC.

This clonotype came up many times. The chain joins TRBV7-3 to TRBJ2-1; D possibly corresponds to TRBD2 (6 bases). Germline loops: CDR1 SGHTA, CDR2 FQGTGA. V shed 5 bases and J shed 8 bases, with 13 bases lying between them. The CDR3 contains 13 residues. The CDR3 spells CASSPRGGDEQFF. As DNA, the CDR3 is TGTGCCAGCAGCCCGCGGGGTGGAGATGAGCAGTTCTTC.

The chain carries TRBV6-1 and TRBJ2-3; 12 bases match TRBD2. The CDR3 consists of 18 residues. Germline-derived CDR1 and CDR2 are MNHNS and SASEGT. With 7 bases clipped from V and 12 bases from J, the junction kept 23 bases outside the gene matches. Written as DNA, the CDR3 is TGTGCCAGCACCCCCCGACTAGCGGGGGTGTGGGGCAGGAACATTCAGTATTTT. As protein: CASTPRLAGVWGRNIQYF.

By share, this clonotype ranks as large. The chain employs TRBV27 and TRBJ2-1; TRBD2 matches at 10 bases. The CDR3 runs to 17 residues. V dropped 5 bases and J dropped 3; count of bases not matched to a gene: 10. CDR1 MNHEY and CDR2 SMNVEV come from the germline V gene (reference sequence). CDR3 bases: TGTGCCAGCAGTAGTAAACCTGGACTAGCGGACTACAATGAGCAGTTCTTC. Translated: CASSSKPGLADYNEQFF.

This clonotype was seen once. This CDR3 reads CSPHDDSRIYGYTF. CDR3 DNA sequence: TGCAGTCCCCACGACGACTCGCGGATCTATGGCTACACCTTC. This chain links TRBV20-1 with TRBJ1-2; D not certain. The CDR3 is 14 residues long. Germline V gene sequence: CDR1 DFQATT, CDR2 SNEGSKA (reference sequence). With 8 bases removed from V and 4 bases from J, the gap between germline ends came to 20 bases.

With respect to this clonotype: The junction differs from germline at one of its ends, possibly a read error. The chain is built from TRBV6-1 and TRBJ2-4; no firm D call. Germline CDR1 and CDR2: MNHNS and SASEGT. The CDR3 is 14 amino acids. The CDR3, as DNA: TGTGCCAGCAGTCCCACAGCAAGCAATCCACCCCAGCACTTT. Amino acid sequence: CASSPTASNPPQHF.

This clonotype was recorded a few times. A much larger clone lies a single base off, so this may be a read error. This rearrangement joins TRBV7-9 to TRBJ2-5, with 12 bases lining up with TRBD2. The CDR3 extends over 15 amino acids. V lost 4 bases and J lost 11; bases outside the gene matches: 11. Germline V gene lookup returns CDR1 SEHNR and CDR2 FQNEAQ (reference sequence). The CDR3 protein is CASSYRTSGTSKQYF. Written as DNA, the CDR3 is TGTGCCAGCAGCTACAGGACTAGCGGGACAAGTAAGCAGTACTTC. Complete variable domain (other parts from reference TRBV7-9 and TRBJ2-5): DTGVSQNPRHKITKRGQNVTFRCDPISEHNRLYWYRQTLGQGPEFLTYFQNEAQLEKSRLLSDRFSAERPKGSFSTLEIQRTEQGDSAMYLCASSYRTSGTSKQYFGPGTRLLVL.

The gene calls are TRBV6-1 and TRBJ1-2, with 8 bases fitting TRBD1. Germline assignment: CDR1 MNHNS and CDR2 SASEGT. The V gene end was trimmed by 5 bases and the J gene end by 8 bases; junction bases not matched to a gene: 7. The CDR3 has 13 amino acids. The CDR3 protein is CASSPGQGNGYTF. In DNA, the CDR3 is TGTGCCAGCAGTCCCGGACAGGGAAACGGCTACACCTTC.

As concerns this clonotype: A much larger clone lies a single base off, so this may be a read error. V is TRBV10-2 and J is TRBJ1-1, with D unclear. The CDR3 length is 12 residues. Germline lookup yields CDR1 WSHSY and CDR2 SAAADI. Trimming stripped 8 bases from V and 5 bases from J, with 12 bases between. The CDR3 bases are TGCGCCAGCCGTTCGGACGGGACTGAAGCTTTCTTT. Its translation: CASRSDGTEAFF.

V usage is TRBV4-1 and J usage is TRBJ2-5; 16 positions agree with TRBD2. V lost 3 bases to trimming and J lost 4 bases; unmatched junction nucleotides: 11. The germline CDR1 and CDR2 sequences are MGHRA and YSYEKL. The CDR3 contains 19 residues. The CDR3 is CASSQGLAGGGGGTETQYF. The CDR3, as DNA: TGCGCCAGCAGCCAGGGACTAGCGGGAGGGGGGGGGGGCACAGAGACCCAGTACTTC.

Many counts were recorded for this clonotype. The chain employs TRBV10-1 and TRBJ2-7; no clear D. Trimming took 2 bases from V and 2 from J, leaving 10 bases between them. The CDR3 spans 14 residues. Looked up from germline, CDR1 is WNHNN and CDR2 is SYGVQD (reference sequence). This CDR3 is CASSEGSGPYEQYF. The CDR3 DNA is TGCGCCAGCAGTGAGGGATCGGGTCCCTACGAGCAGTACTTC.

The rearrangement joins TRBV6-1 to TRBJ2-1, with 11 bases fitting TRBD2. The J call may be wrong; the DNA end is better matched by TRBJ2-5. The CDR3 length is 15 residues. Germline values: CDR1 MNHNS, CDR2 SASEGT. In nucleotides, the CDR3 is TGTGCCAGCAGTGGTTCTAGCGGGGGGAGTGAGACCCAGTACTTC. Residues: CASSGSSGGSETQYF.

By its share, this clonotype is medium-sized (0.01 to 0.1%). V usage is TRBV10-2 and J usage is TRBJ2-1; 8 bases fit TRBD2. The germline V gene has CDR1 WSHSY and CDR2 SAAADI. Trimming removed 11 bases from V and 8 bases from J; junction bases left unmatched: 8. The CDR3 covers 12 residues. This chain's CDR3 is CAGGVSGDEQFF. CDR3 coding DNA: TGCGCCGGGGGCGTTAGCGGGGATGAGCAGTTCTTC.

CDR3 region: CASSELRDDTDTQYF. CDR3 nucleotide sequence: TGTGCCAGCAGTGAATTACGGGACGACACAGATACGCAGTATTTT. This chain joins TRBV25-1 and TRBJ2-3, with D perhaps matching TRBD1 or TRBD2 (5 bases each). The V end was cut by 1 base, the J end by 2 bases, with 10 bases between. Germline CDR1 is MGHDK and CDR2 is SYGVNS. The CDR3 loop spans 15 amino acids.

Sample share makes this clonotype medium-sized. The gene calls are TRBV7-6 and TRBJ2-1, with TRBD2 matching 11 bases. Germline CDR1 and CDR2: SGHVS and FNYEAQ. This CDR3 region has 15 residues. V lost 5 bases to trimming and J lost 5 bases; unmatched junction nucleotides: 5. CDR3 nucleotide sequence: TGTGCCAGCAGCCCGAGACTAGCGGGGCACAATGAGCAGTTCTTC. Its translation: CASSPRLAGHNEQFF.

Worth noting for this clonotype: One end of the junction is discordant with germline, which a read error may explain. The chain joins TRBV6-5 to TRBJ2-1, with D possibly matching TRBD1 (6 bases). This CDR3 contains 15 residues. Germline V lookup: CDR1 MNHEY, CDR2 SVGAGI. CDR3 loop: CASSYRQGISEELFF. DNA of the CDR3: TGTGCCAGCAGTTATCGGCAGGGGATCAGCGAGGAGCTGTTCTTT.

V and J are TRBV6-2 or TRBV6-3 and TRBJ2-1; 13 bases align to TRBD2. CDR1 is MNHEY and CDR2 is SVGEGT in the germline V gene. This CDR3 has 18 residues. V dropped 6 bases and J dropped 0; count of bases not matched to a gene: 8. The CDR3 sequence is CASRYTSGRESSYNEQFF. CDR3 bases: TGTGCCAGCAGATACACTAGCGGGAGGGAGAGCTCCTACAATGAGCAGTTCTTC.

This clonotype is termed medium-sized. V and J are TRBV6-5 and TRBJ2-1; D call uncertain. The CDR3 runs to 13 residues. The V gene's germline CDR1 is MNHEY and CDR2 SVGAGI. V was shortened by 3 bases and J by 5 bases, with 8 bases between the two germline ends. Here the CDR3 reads CASSYLGNNEQFF. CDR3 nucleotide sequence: TGTGCCAGCAGTTATCTAGGGAACAATGAGCAGTTCTTC.

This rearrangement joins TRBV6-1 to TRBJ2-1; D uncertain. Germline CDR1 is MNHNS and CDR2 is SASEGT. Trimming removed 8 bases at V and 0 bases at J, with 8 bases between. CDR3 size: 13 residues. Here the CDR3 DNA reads TGTGCCAGCTTCGAGAGCTCCTACAATGAGCAGTTCTTC. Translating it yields CASFESSYNEQFF.

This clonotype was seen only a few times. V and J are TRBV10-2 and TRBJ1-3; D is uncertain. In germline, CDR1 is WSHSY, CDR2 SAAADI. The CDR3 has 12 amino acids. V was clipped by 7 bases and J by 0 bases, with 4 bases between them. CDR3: CASKHSGNTIYF. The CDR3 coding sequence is TGCGCCAGCAAGCACTCTGGAAACACCATATATTTT.

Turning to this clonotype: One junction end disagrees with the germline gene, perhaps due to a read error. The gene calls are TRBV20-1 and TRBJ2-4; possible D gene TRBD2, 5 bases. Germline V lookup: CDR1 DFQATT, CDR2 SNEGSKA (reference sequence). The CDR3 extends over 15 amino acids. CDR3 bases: TGCAGTGCTTCGTCGGGTAGCGAGGCCAAAAACACTCAGTACTTT. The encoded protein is CSASSGSEAKNTQYF.